The rows below give T cell receptor beta chains drawn from one sample of a study of shared clonotypes between healthy human individuals. TCRdb's copy holds only in-frame clones and misses some; the assay was immunoSEQ multiplex PCR. There are 2.5 million or so clones in the sample; around 90% occur only once, and around 0.14% lies in the top ten. The sample comprised naive CD4+ T cells sorted from blood. The origin of the receptors is a man aged 18 to 35 in good health. Both conserved end residues are part of each CDR3. Fields, in order: D gene, clone size, CDR3 length, J gene, V gene, CDR3 protein, CDR3 DNA. The D gene is left open where the match is weak. For some rows the clone size is stated as once, few or many, or as a class when expanded; others skip it.

D gene: NA; clone size: NA; CDR3 length: 12; J gene: TRBJ2-1; V gene: TRBV15; CDR3 protein: CATSRDSTSQFF; CDR3 DNA: TGTGCCACCAGCAGAGATTCGACAAGCCAGTTCTTC
D gene: NA; clone size: NA; CDR3 length: 17; J gene: TRBJ1-5; V gene: TRBV19; CDR3 protein: CASSIGDFVNSNQPQHF; CDR3 DNA: TGTGCCAGTAGTATTGGGGACTTCGTTAATAGCAATCAGCCCCAGCATTTT
D gene: TRBD1; clone size: NA; CDR3 length: 14; J gene: TRBJ1-1; V gene: TRBV7-9; CDR3 protein: CASSLEGRGTEAFF; CDR3 DNA: TGTGCCAGCAGCTTAGAAGGCAGGGGGACTGAAGCTTTCTTT
D gene: TRBD1; clone size: NA; CDR3 length: 16; J gene: TRBJ2-3; V gene: TRBV5-1; CDR3 protein: CASSLAPGQGTDTQYF; CDR3 DNA: TGCGCCAGCAGCTTGGCACCGGGACAGGGCACAGATACGCAGTATTTT
D gene: NA; clone size: NA; CDR3 length: 15; J gene: TRBJ2-3; V gene: TRBV1; CDR3 protein: CTSSQEAGRTDTQYF; CDR3 DNA: TGCACCAGCAGCCAAGAGGCGGGACGCACAGATACGCAGTATTTT
D gene: NA; clone size: once; CDR3 length: 14; J gene: TRBJ1-1; V gene: TRBV7-8; CDR3 protein: CASSSREGDTEAFF; CDR3 DNA: TGTGCCAGCAGCTCCAGGGAGGGCGACACTGAAGCTTTCTTT
D gene: NA; clone size: NA; CDR3 length: 11; J gene: TRBJ1-4; V gene: TRBV20-1; CDR3 protein: CSAGGGEKLFF; CDR3 DNA: TGCAGTGCTGGGGGGGGCGAAAAACTGTTTTTT
D gene: NA; clone size: NA; CDR3 length: 14; J gene: TRBJ1-6; V gene: TRBV27; CDR3 protein: CASSSGAANSPLHF; CDR3 DNA: TGTGCCAGCAGTTCTGGGGCGGCTAATTCACCCCTCCACTTT
D gene: NA; clone size: NA; CDR3 length: 14; J gene: TRBJ2-2; V gene: TRBV5-1; CDR3 protein: CASSLDGSVGELFF; CDR3 DNA: TGCGCCAGCAGCTTGGACGGGAGTGTCGGGGAGCTGTTTTTT
D gene: NA; clone size: few; CDR3 length: 11; J gene: TRBJ1-4; V gene: TRBV20-1; CDR3 protein: CSASGGLKLFF; CDR3 DNA: TGCAGTGCTAGCGGGGGTCTAAAACTGTTTTTT
D gene: TRBD2; clone size: NA; CDR3 length: 15; J gene: TRBJ2-3; V gene: TRBV6-5; CDR3 protein: CASSQTSGFTDTQYF; CDR3 DNA: TGTGCCAGCAGTCAGACTAGCGGGTTCACAGATACGCAGTATTTT
D gene: NA; clone size: NA; CDR3 length: 17; J gene: TRBJ2-5; V gene: TRBV28; CDR3 protein: CASSPWPAGAVKETQYF; CDR3 DNA: TGTGCCAGCAGTCCCTGGCCTGCTGGCGCCGTTAAAGAGACCCAGTACTTC
D gene: NA; clone size: NA; CDR3 length: 13; J gene: TRBJ1-1; V gene: TRBV29-1; CDR3 protein: CSVVIGTNTEAFF; CDR3 DNA: TGCAGCGTTGTAATAGGGACGAACACTGAAGCTTTCTTT
D gene: NA; clone size: few; CDR3 length: 12; J gene: TRBJ1-1; V gene: TRBV9; CDR3 protein: CASSSGNTEAFF; CDR3 DNA: TGTGCCAGCAGCTCAGGGAACACTGAAGCTTTCTTT
D gene: TRBD1; clone size: NA; CDR3 length: 17; J gene: TRBJ2-6; V gene: TRBV5-1; CDR3 protein: CASSPDRELTGANVLTF; CDR3 DNA: TGCGCCAGCAGCCCAGACAGGGAGCTCACTGGGGCCAACGTCCTGACTTTC
D gene: NA; clone size: NA; CDR3 length: 15; J gene: TRBJ2-1; V gene: TRBV19; CDR3 protein: CASSAHRDSVTEQFF; CDR3 DNA: TGTGCCAGTAGTGCTCACAGGGACTCGGTGACCGAGCAGTTCTTC
D gene: NA; clone size: NA; CDR3 length: 13; J gene: TRBJ2-3; V gene: TRBV29-1; CDR3 protein: CSVATDRTDTQYF; CDR3 DNA: TGCAGCGTTGCAACAGACCGCACAGATACGCAGTATTTT
D gene: NA; clone size: NA; CDR3 length: 14; J gene: TRBJ1-5; V gene: TRBV6-1; CDR3 protein: CASSLMRGAWPQHF; CDR3 DNA: TGTGCCAGCAGTCTCATGAGGGGTGCATGGCCCCAGCATTTT
D gene: NA; clone size: NA; CDR3 length: 11; J gene: TRBJ2-7; V gene: TRBV6-6; CDR3 protein: CATLTLYEQYF; CDR3 DNA: TGTGCCACCTTAACCCTGTACGAGCAGTACTTC
D gene: TRBD2; clone size: NA; CDR3 length: 14; J gene: TRBJ2-5; V gene: TRBV10-2; CDR3 protein: CATGLAGSRETQYF; CDR3 DNA: TGCGCCACCGGACTAGCGGGAAGTAGAGAGACCCAGTACTTC
D gene: NA; clone size: NA; CDR3 length: 14; J gene: TRBJ1-4; V gene: TRBV5-6; CDR3 protein: CASSSGSYLEKLFF; CDR3 DNA: TGTGCCAGCAGCTCCGGCAGCTACCTTGAAAAACTGTTTTTT
D gene: TRBD2; clone size: NA; CDR3 length: 15; J gene: TRBJ2-5; V gene: TRBV30; CDR3 protein: CAWTSGLAAQETQYF; CDR3 DNA: TGTGCCTGGACCTCGGGACTAGCGGCTCAAGAGACCCAGTACTTC
D gene: TRBD2; clone size: NA; CDR3 length: 13; J gene: TRBJ2-2; V gene: TRBV27; CDR3 protein: CASSVLAIGELFF; CDR3 DNA: TGTGCCAGCAGTGTACTAGCGATCGGGGAGCTGTTTTTT
D gene: TRBD2; clone size: NA; CDR3 length: 16; J gene: TRBJ2-7; V gene: TRBV7-2; CDR3 protein: CASSRRMGGGRREQYF; CDR3 DNA: TGTGCCAGCAGCCGCCGGATGGGCGGGGGGAGGCGGGAGCAGTACTTC
D gene: TRBD2; clone size: NA; CDR3 length: 15; J gene: TRBJ2-7; V gene: TRBV2; CDR3 protein: CASSEAPGGTYEQYF; CDR3 DNA: TGTGCCAGCAGTGAAGCCCCGGGAGGGACCTACGAGCAGTACTTC
D gene: NA; clone size: NA; CDR3 length: 13; J gene: TRBJ1-1; V gene: TRBV10-2; CDR3 protein: CASSNQINTEAFF; CDR3 DNA: TGCGCCAGCAGTAACCAGATAAACACTGAAGCTTTCTTT
D gene: NA; clone size: few; CDR3 length: 16; J gene: TRBJ1-1; V gene: TRBV19; CDR3 protein: CASSGRPGRENTEAFF; CDR3 DNA: TGTGCCAGTAGTGGGAGGCCAGGGAGGGAGAACACTGAAGCTTTCTTT
D gene: NA; clone size: NA; CDR3 length: 12; J gene: TRBJ2-5; V gene: TRBV7-8; CDR3 protein: CASNSDGETQYF; CDR3 DNA: TGTGCCAGCAACTCCGACGGAGAGACCCAGTACTTC
D gene: NA; clone size: NA; CDR3 length: 13; J gene: TRBJ1-1; V gene: TRBV11-3; CDR3 protein: CASSPDGETEAFF; CDR3 DNA: TGTGCCAGCAGCCCAGATGGGGAAACTGAAGCTTTCTTT
D gene: TRBD2; clone size: NA; CDR3 length: 12; J gene: TRBJ2-7; V gene: TRBV6-6; CDR3 protein: CAGGTSGREQYF; CDR3 DNA: TGTGCCGGCGGGACTAGCGGGAGAGAGCAGTACTTC
D gene: NA; clone size: NA; CDR3 length: 15; J gene: TRBJ2-1; V gene: TRBV9; CDR3 protein: CASSSLGGGVAVQFF; CDR3 DNA: TGTGCCAGCAGCTCTCTCGGAGGGGGGGTGGCGGTGCAGTTCTTC
D gene: NA; clone size: NA; CDR3 length: 13; J gene: TRBJ2-2; V gene: TRBV6-1; CDR3 protein: CAISEGFRGELFF; CDR3 DNA: TGTGCCATCAGTGAAGGGTTCCGCGGGGAGCTGTTTTTT
D gene: NA; clone size: NA; CDR3 length: 16; J gene: TRBJ1-4; V gene: TRBV4-1; CDR3 protein: CASSPGGFGRGEKLFF; CDR3 DNA: TGCGCCAGCAGCCCTGGCGGGTTCGGCAGGGGTGAAAAACTGTTTTTT
D gene: TRBD1; clone size: NA; CDR3 length: 12; J gene: TRBJ2-5; V gene: TRBV2; CDR3 protein: CATWGQGETQYF; CDR3 DNA: TGTGCCACTTGGGGACAGGGAGAGACCCAGTACTTC
D gene: TRBD2; clone size: NA; CDR3 length: 15; J gene: TRBJ2-1; V gene: TRBV2; CDR3 protein: CASSTGTSGPYEQFF; CDR3 DNA: TGTGCCAGCAGCACCGGGACTAGCGGTCCCTATGAGCAGTTCTTC
D gene: TRBD2; clone size: NA; CDR3 length: 16; J gene: TRBJ2-2; V gene: TRBV29-1; CDR3 protein: CSVEDSIAGGTGELFF; CDR3 DNA: TGCAGCGTTGAAGACTCAATAGCGGGGGGCACCGGGGAGCTGTTTTTT
D gene: NA; clone size: NA; CDR3 length: 15; J gene: TRBJ1-1; V gene: TRBV9; CDR3 protein: CASSVTGHLNTEAFF; CDR3 DNA: TGTGCCAGCAGCGTAACGGGACACCTGAACACTGAAGCTTTCTTT
D gene: NA; clone size: NA; CDR3 length: 15; J gene: TRBJ2-1; V gene: TRBV5-1; CDR3 protein: CASSPAGASYNEQFF; CDR3 DNA: TGCGCCAGCAGCCCCGCAGGGGCCTCCTACAATGAGCAGTTCTTC
D gene: NA; clone size: NA; CDR3 length: 15; J gene: TRBJ2-5; V gene: TRBV7-2; CDR3 protein: CASSFVSGGRETQYF; CDR3 DNA: TGTGCCAGCAGCTTCGTCTCCGGCGGGCGAGAGACCCAGTACTTC
D gene: TRBD2; clone size: NA; CDR3 length: 16; J gene: TRBJ2-7; V gene: TRBV7-9; CDR3 protein: CASSPTWAGDTYEQYF; CDR3 DNA: TGTGCCAGCAGTCCCACGTGGGCGGGGGATACCTACGAGCAGTACTTC
D gene: NA; clone size: NA; CDR3 length: 13; J gene: TRBJ1-6; V gene: TRBV5-8; CDR3 protein: CASSPGFNSPLHF; CDR3 DNA: TGTGCCAGCAGCCCGGGTTTTAATTCACCCCTCCACTTT
D gene: NA; clone size: NA; CDR3 length: 14; J gene: TRBJ2-4; V gene: TRBV9; CDR3 protein: CASSVSPRGNIQYF; CDR3 DNA: TGTGCCAGCAGCGTAAGCCCGAGGGGTAACATTCAGTACTTC
D gene: NA; clone size: NA; CDR3 length: 14; J gene: TRBJ2-5; V gene: TRBV5-8; CDR3 protein: CASSLGRARETQYF; CDR3 DNA: TGTGCCAGCAGCTTAGGCAGGGCTCGTGAGACCCAGTACTTC
D gene: NA; clone size: NA; CDR3 length: 12; J gene: TRBJ2-7; V gene: TRBV6-5; CDR3 protein: CASSSGVGEQYF; CDR3 DNA: TGTGCCAGCAGTTCAGGGGTGGGAGAGCAGTACTTC
D gene: NA; clone size: once; CDR3 length: 15; J gene: TRBJ1-4; V gene: TRBV4-3; CDR3 protein: CASSRLGTDNEKLFF; CDR3 DNA: TGCGCCAGCAGCCGCCTCGGGACGGATAATGAAAAACTGTTTTTT
D gene: NA; clone size: NA; CDR3 length: 14; J gene: TRBJ2-3; V gene: TRBV19; CDR3 protein: CASRDGPSTDTQYF; CDR3 DNA: TGTGCCAGCAGAGACGGACCTAGCACAGATACGCAGTATTTT
D gene: NA; clone size: NA; CDR3 length: 14; J gene: TRBJ2-7; V gene: TRBV7-9; CDR3 protein: CASSLAQFSYEQYF; CDR3 DNA: TGTGCCAGCAGCTTAGCACAGTTCTCCTACGAGCAGTACTTC
D gene: NA; clone size: NA; CDR3 length: 11; J gene: TRBJ2-7; V gene: TRBV28; CDR3 protein: CASSLRYEQYF; CDR3 DNA: TGTGCCAGCAGTTTACGATACGAGCAGTACTTC
D gene: NA; clone size: NA; CDR3 length: 12; J gene: TRBJ1-2; V gene: TRBV6-1; CDR3 protein: CASSAGDHGYTF; CDR3 DNA: TGTGCCAGCAGCGCAGGCGACCATGGCTACACCTTC
D gene: TRBD1; clone size: NA; CDR3 length: 15; J gene: TRBJ1-4; V gene: TRBV6-5; CDR3 protein: CASRAPGGGNEKLFF; CDR3 DNA: TGTGCCAGCAGAGCTCCAGGGGGAGGCAATGAAAAACTGTTTTTT
D gene: NA; clone size: NA; CDR3 length: 13; J gene: TRBJ2-1; V gene: TRBV30; CDR3 protein: CAWSRVSYNEQFF; CDR3 DNA: TGTGCCTGGAGTCGCGTCTCCTACAATGAGCAGTTCTTC
D gene: NA; clone size: NA; CDR3 length: 14; J gene: TRBJ2-5; V gene: TRBV6-1; CDR3 protein: CASSSRVALETQYF; CDR3 DNA: TGTGCCAGCAGTTCTAGGGTCGCGTTGGAGACCCAGTACTTC
D gene: NA; clone size: NA; CDR3 length: 15; J gene: TRBJ1-5; V gene: TRBV6-5; CDR3 protein: CASSYRKDSNQPQHF; CDR3 DNA: TGTGCCAGCAGTTACAGGAAGGATAGCAATCAGCCCCAGCATTTT
D gene: NA; clone size: once; CDR3 length: 14; J gene: TRBJ1-1; V gene: TRBV5-1; CDR3 protein: CASSLGDENTEAFF; CDR3 DNA: TGCGCCAGCAGCTTGGGTGATGAGAACACTGAAGCTTTCTTT